The clone carrying this TCR beta chain has a handful of counts. Together with a sample-barcoded 5' primer, a J-beta primer mix was included in a second PCR lasting roughly 7 to 11 cycles. TCRdb re-called the 5' RACE reads through MiXCR, storing one row per CDR3 protein. The profile shows 920,000 or so distinct CDR3 sequences, under 55% of them singletons. Each sample used at least 6 million PBMCs. This specimen belongs to a study of blood T cells in healthy people across ages. The CDR3 contains 11 residues. Germline V lookup: CDR1 SGHTA, CDR2 FQGNSA. Trimming pared 1 base from V and 15 bases from J, leaving 10 bases between.

Sequenced: blood. The chain couples TRBV7-2 to TRBJ2-1; no reliable D call. This sequence was found in a woman aged 60-75 years in good health. CDR3 protein: CASSLVSDTFF. The CDR3 region has the DNA TGTGCCAGCAGCTTAGTAAGCGATACGTTCTTC.